The 27 T cell receptor beta chains below come from one sample, sequenced in a study of blood T cell repertoires in COVID-19. Measured with immunoSEQ multiplex PCR; TCRdb has only the in-frame clones, and not every one. The profile shows hundreds of thousands of clones, roughly 89% of them singletons. Sequenced input: peripheral blood. The source of these receptors is a man between 60 and 75 years old who had recovered from COVID-19.

The CDR3 sequence: CSVARSAGPIGGETQYF. The CDR3 nucleotides are TGCAGCGTTGCTCGAAGCGCGGGTCCTATCGGCGGAGAGACCCAGTACTTC. The chain uses TRBV29-1 and TRBJ2-5; TRBD2 might be the D (5 bases). The V gene lost 4 bases and the J gene lost 4 bases, with 25 bases spanning the gap. The CDR3 length is 17 residues. Germline assignment: CDR1 SQVTM and CDR2 ANQGSEA.

The chain has TRBV24-1 and TRBJ2-3; D unresolved. The CDR3 consists of 12 residues. V was cut by 1 base and J by 5 bases, with 3 bases left in between. Germline values: CDR1 KGHDR, CDR2 SFDVKD. The chain's CDR3 is CATSDFVDTQYF. Written as DNA, the CDR3 is TGTGCCACCAGTGATTTCGTAGATACGCAGTATTTT.

V usage is TRBV7-6 and J usage is TRBJ2-3, with D possibly TRBD2 on 7 matching bases. Trimming took 5 bases from V and 6 from J, leaving 24 bases between them. Germline V gene lookup returns CDR1 SGHVS and CDR2 FNYEAQ. The CDR3 contains 17 residues. The CDR3 DNA follows: TGTGCCAGCAGCCGCGGTGGGGGGGGCCCCCTTTGGGATACGCAGTATTTT. Amino acids: CASSRGGGGPLWDTQYF.

The chain couples TRBV19 to TRBJ2-1; TRBD1 matches at 7 bases. CDR3 length: 14 amino acids. The germline V gene encodes CDR1 LNHDA and CDR2 SQIVND (reference sequence). The V segment lost 6 bases and the J segment 4 bases; nucleotides outside the gene matches: 6. The CDR3, as DNA: TGTGCCAGTAGCAGACAGGGACCTTACAATGAGCAGTTCTTC. As protein: CASSRQGPYNEQFF.

The rearrangement uses TRBV6-5 and TRBJ1-5; unclear D gene. CDR3 size: 14 residues. Trimming shortened V by 6 bases and J by 9 bases, and 18 bases separated the two germline ends. Per germline, CDR1 MNHEY and CDR2 SVGAGI. In nucleotides, the CDR3 is TGTGCCAGCAGATCACTAGGTTCCGGAGGGCCCCAGCATTTT. It yields the protein CASRSLGSGGPQHF.

J is TRBJ1-2 and V is TRBV5-1; possibly TRBD1 for D (6 bases). This CDR3 comprises 15 residues. From germline, CDR1 is SGHRS and CDR2 YFSETQ. V was shortened by 5 bases and J by 0 bases, with 14 bases between the two germline ends. The CDR3 loop reads CASRTRDTTNYGYTF. The CDR3 nucleotides are TGCGCCAGCAGGACCCGGGACACTACTAACTATGGCTACACCTTC.

The CDR3 loop reads CASSGLVTGELFF. CDR3 in DNA: TGTGCCAGCAGCGGCTTAGTAACCGGGGAGCTGTTTTTT. The gene calls are TRBV9 and TRBJ2-2, with no clear D. Looked up from germline, CDR1 is SGDLS and CDR2 is YYNGEE. V was clipped by 3 bases and J by 5 bases, with 8 bases between them. The CDR3 covers 13 residues.

The rearrangement links TRBV5-6 to TRBJ2-7; possibly TRBD1 for D (6 bases). This CDR3 contains 15 residues. The V end lost 4 bases, the J end lost 8 bases, and 22 bases lay between the germline ends. The V gene's germline CDR1 is SGHDT and CDR2 YYEEEE. This chain's CDR3 is CASSVWDKGHLKQYF. Here the CDR3 DNA reads TGTGCCAGCAGCGTGTGGGACAAGGGGCACCTTAAGCAGTACTTC.

The V call is TRBV7-2, the J call TRBJ2-1; 9 bases fit TRBD2. The CDR3 sequence is 14 residues long. Trimming cost V 7 bases and J 9 bases; bases outside gene matches: 10. The germline gives CDR1 SGHTA, CDR2 FQGNSA. CDR3 amino acids: CASNLAGARREQFF. The CDR3 region has the DNA TGTGCCAGCAATTTAGCGGGAGCTCGGCGTGAGCAGTTCTTC.

The chain combines TRBV29-1 with TRBJ2-7; D perhaps matches TRBD1 (7 bases). Germline V lookup: CDR1 SQVTM, CDR2 ANQGSEA. The V end was cut by 6 bases, the J end by 0 bases, with 18 bases between. The CDR3 loop spans 15 amino acids. The CDR3 region has the DNA TGCAGCGTAGGGGGGACAGCCAAGAGCTCCTACGAGCAGTACTTC. Translating it yields CSVGGTAKSSYEQYF.

This clone has a single count. CDR3 protein: CASSQDRGLAERGTDTQYF. CDR3 bases: TGTGCCAGCAGCCAAGACAGGGGACTAGCGGAAAGGGGGACAGATACGCAGTATTTT. This chain uses TRBV4-2 with TRBJ2-3; 11 nucleotides line up with TRBD2. This CDR3 contains 19 residues. Germline V CDR1 and CDR2: LGHNA, YNFKEQ. Trimming removed 0 bases from V and 3 bases from J; junction bases left unmatched: 11.

V and J are TRBV7-2 and TRBJ2-3, with 8 bases aligning to TRBD2. The CDR3 covers 16 residues. V lost 1 base and J lost 3; bases outside the gene matches: 6. The germline V gene encodes CDR1 SGHTA and CDR2 FQGNSA. The CDR3 coding sequence is TGTGCCAGCAGCTTAGTCGGGGGGGCCGGGACAGATACGCAGTATTTT. It specifies CASSLVGGAGTDTQYF.

The genes are TRBV3-1 (or the pseudogene TRBV3-2) and TRBJ2-1; 10 bases are shared with TRBD1. This CDR3 comprises 15 residues. The V and J ends lost 1 base and 5 bases, in that order; junction bases with no gene match: 2. Germline V gene data show CDR1 as LGHDT and CDR2 as YNNKEL (reference sequence). The CDR3 sequence is CASSQGGTGDNEQFF. The CDR3 DNA reads TGTGCCAGCAGCCAAGGGGGGACAGGGGACAATGAGCAGTTCTTC.

The V and J genes are TRBV6-5 and TRBJ2-3, with 8 bases identical to TRBD1. V lost 4 bases, J lost 5 bases, and 11 bases stayed unmatched. Germline CDR1 reads MNHEY; CDR2 reads SVGAGI. This CDR3 contains 16 residues. This CDR3 reads CASSSADRAAGDTQYF. DNA of the CDR3: TGTGCCAGCAGTTCCGCGGACAGGGCTGCCGGAGATACGCAGTATTTT.

This clone was seen more than once but under ten times. The J gene is TRBJ2-5, the V gene TRBV7-2; TRBD1 aligns across 7 bases. Trimming removed 5 bases from V and 4 bases from J; junction bases left unmatched: 7. There are 14 residues in the CDR3. CDR1 and CDR2 (germline): SGHTA, FQGNSA. CDR3 nucleotides: TGTGCCAGCAGCCTCAAACAGGGGCGAGAGACCCAGTACTTC. Translation gives CASSLKQGRETQYF.

V is TRBV10-3 and J is TRBJ2-7, with 10 bases matching TRBD2. The germline V gene encodes CDR1 ENHRY and CDR2 SYGVKD. V lost 8 bases, J lost 4 bases, and 8 bases stayed unmatched. This CDR3 has 14 residues. CDR3 DNA sequence: TGTGCCATCGGCAGGACTAGCGGATCTTACGAGCAGTACTTC. It specifies CAIGRTSGSYEQYF.

The chain recombines TRBV13 with TRBJ1-1; D gene unclear. The germline V gene encodes CDR1 PRHDT and CDR2 FYEKMQ (reference sequence). Trimming pared 5 bases from V and 11 bases from J, leaving 15 bases between. The CDR3 covers 12 residues. The DNA of the CDR3 is TGTGCCAGCAGCCCCGGGAGGGTCGGGGCTTTCTTT. As protein: CASSPGRVGAFF.

This chain joins TRBV4-1 and TRBJ1-2, with TRBD1 identical over 7 bases. In germline, CDR1 is MGHRA, CDR2 YSYEKL. The V segment lost 0 bases and the J segment 2 bases; nucleotides outside the gene matches: 3. The CDR3 extends over 15 amino acids. CDR3: CASSQDPGQNYGYTF. The DNA for the CDR3 is TGCGCCAGCAGCCAAGATCCGGGACAGAACTATGGCTACACCTTC.

This rearrangement joins TRBV27 to TRBJ1-3; weak D call: TRBD1 (5 bases). Trimming shortened V by 5 bases and J by 4 bases, and 12 bases separated the two germline ends. From germline, CDR1 is MNHEY and CDR2 SMNVEV (reference sequence). This CDR3 contains 14 residues. The CDR3 loop is CASSKTDKGNTIYF. The CDR3 bases are TGTGCCAGCAGTAAGACAGACAAGGGAAACACCATATATTTT.

J is TRBJ1-1 and V is TRBV7-3; 7 bases are shared with TRBD1. Trimming at V came to 5 bases and at J to 2 bases, leaving 2 bases not matched to a gene. There are 13 residues in the CDR3. CDR1 is SGHTA and CDR2 is FQGTGA in the germline V gene. CDR3: CASSRTGNTEAFF. CDR3 nucleotides: TGTGCCAGCAGCAGGACAGGCAACACTGAAGCTTTCTTT.

The chain is built from TRBV29-1 and TRBJ1-1; 9 bases agree with TRBD1. The germline V gene has CDR1 SQVTM and CDR2 ANQGSEA. The CDR3 is made up of 12 amino acids. J gave up 6 bases and V 6 bases, and 5 bases lay outside the gene matches. CDR3 sequence reads: CSVEDRGAEAFF. The DNA for the CDR3 is TGCAGCGTCGAGGACAGGGGCGCTGAAGCTTTCTTT.

The chain is built from TRBV5-1 and TRBJ2-1; possible D gene TRBD2, 6 bases. The germline gives CDR1 SGHRS, CDR2 YFSETQ. This CDR3 spans 17 amino acids. Trimming cost V 0 bases and J 1 base, with 14 bases left between them. CDR3 loop: CASSLGGSGLSYNEQFF. DNA of the CDR3: TGCGCCAGCAGCTTGGGGGGTAGCGGTCTTTCCTACAATGAGCAGTTCTTC.

The rearrangement joins TRBV6-6 to TRBJ1-1; 8 bases fit TRBD1. CDR1 is MNHNY, CDR2 SVGAGI, per germline (reference sequence). CDR3 length: 15 amino acids. J was trimmed by 3 bases and V by 6 bases; bases with no gene match: 9. CDR3 sequence reads: CASSTPGGRYTEAFF. The CDR3 coding sequence is TGTGCCAGCAGCACGCCAGGGGGCAGGTACACTGAAGCTTTCTTT.

This sequence joins TRBV27 and TRBJ2-3; possible D gene TRBD1, 6 bases. This CDR3 is built from 15 residues. Germline lookup yields CDR1 MNHEY and CDR2 SMNVEV (reference sequence). V was pared by 4 bases and J by 0 bases, with 11 bases between. The CDR3 spells CASSSRQVSTDTQYF. DNA of the CDR3: TGTGCCAGCAGTTCCCGACAGGTTAGCACAGATACGCAGTATTTT.

This sequence joins TRBV7-6 and TRBJ1-5; TRBD1 is a possible D gene (5 bases). Trimming stripped 1 base from V and 3 bases from J, with 13 bases between. CDR3 size: 16 residues. Germline V gene data show CDR1 as SGHVS and CDR2 as FNYEAQ. CDR3 nucleotides: TGTGCCAGCAGCTTAGGGACACCACAACTCAATCAGCCCCAGCATTTT. Its translation is CASSLGTPQLNQPQHF.

This clone was recorded a few times. The J gene is TRBJ1-3, the V gene TRBV6-5; D is unclear. The CDR3 sequence is 12 residues long. The germline CDR1 and CDR2 sequences are MNHEY and SVGAGI. As DNA, the CDR3 is TGTGTCACCCGCAGCTCTGGAAACACCATATATTTT. Protein product: CVTRSSGNTIYF.

The chain is built from TRBV19 and TRBJ1-5, with 7 bases identical to TRBD1. Germline V gene lookup returns CDR1 LNHDA and CDR2 SQIVND (reference sequence). This CDR3 is 15 amino acids long. Trimming at V came to 3 bases and at J to 5 bases, leaving 7 bases not matched to a gene. The CDR3 here is CASSMLQGIDQPQHF. The CDR3 bases are TGTGCCAGTAGTATGCTACAGGGGATCGATCAGCCCCAGCATTTT.